Listed here are 27 T cell receptor beta chains from one sample, sequenced in a study of blood T cell repertoires in COVID-19 (dated by TCRdb to about 2020). Libraries were made using the immunoSEQ multiplex PCR assay. This is the immuneACCESS table as TCRdb keeps it, with only in-frame sequences that have V and J called. A part of the clones is gone; compared with another copy, unresolved V genes explain less than half, and the rest is unexplained. The sample table records 90,000 to 150,000 clones; 70% to 90% of these occur just once. In total, the top ten clones hold about 3.9% of the sample. Sequenced material: peripheral blood. All receptors derive from a man aged 60 to 75 with acute or convalescent COVID-19.

This clone was seen once. The chain has TRBV7-8 and TRBJ2-7; D is perhaps TRBD1 (6 bases). The germline V gene has CDR1 SGHVS and CDR2 FQNEAQ. The V end was cut by 5 bases, the J end by 1 base, with 9 bases between. This CDR3 spans 13 amino acids. The CDR3 region is CASSNGQSYEQYF. The CDR3 DNA sequence: TGTGCCAGCAGCAACGGACAGTCCTACGAGCAGTACTTC.

The rearrangement joins TRBV28 to TRBJ2-3; the match to TRBD2 covers 11 bases. Germline V gene data show CDR1 as MDHEN and CDR2 as SYDVKM. The CDR3 length is 14 residues. V dropped 9 bases and J dropped 2; count of bases not matched to a gene: 4. The CDR3 here is CASLAGGPTDTQYF. Written as DNA, the CDR3 is TGTGCCAGTCTAGCGGGAGGCCCCACAGATACGCAGTATTTT.

The chain carries TRBV28 and TRBJ2-3; 10 positions match TRBD2. Unmatched junction bases numbered 0, after V lost 5 bases and J lost 1 base. The germline CDR1 and CDR2 sequences are MDHEN and SYDVKM. The CDR3 has 14 residues. CDR3 residues: CASSGTSGTDTQYF. CDR3 DNA: TGTGCCAGCAGTGGGACTAGCGGCACAGATACGCAGTATTTT. Supplemented by reference TRBV28 and TRBJ2-3, the full variable domain reads DVKVTQSSRYLVKRTGEKVFLECVQDMDHENMFWYRQDPGLGLRLIYFSYDVKMKEKGDIPEGYSVSREKKERFSLILESASTNQTSMYLCASSGTSGTDTQYFGPGTRLTVL.

The chain links TRBV5-6 to TRBJ2-5, with a weak D call TRBD2 (5 bases). CDR1 is SGHDT and CDR2 is YYEEEE in the germline V gene. The V end lost 0 bases, the J end lost 0 bases, and 12 bases lay between the germline ends. The CDR3 is 16 residues long. The CDR3 DNA reads as TGTGCCAGCAGCTTGGGAGGGTGGTCTAACCAAGAGACCCAGTACTTC. Its translation is CASSLGGWSNQETQYF.

This clone was detected only a few times. The V and J genes are TRBV7-9 and TRBJ1-1; TRBD1 aligns across 10 bases. This CDR3 contains 14 residues. V trimming: 5 bases; J trimming: 5 bases; junction bases outside the gene matches: 5. CDR1 is SEHNR, CDR2 FQNEAQ, per germline (reference sequence). CDR3 nucleotide sequence: TGTGCCAGCAGCCAGGACAGGGGGAGAACTGAAGCTTTCTTT. Translation gives CASSQDRGRTEAFF.

V is TRBV5-6 and J is TRBJ1-2; 7 bases fit TRBD1. This CDR3 is built from 16 residues. V gave up 0 bases and J gave up 3 bases; unmatched junction bases: 8. The germline V gene has CDR1 SGHDT and CDR2 YYEEEE. CDR3 region: CASSLDQTGTYYGYTF. CDR3 DNA: TGTGCCAGCAGCTTGGATCAGACAGGGACCTACTATGGCTACACCTTC.

This chain uses TRBV28 with TRBJ2-5; D call uncertain. Germline V lookup: CDR1 MDHEN, CDR2 SYDVKM. CDR3 length: 12 residues. V lost 5 bases, J lost 7 bases, and 11 bases lay in between. The CDR3 nucleotides read TGTGCCAGCAGTCCTACCCCGGGGACCCAGTACTTC. The encoded protein is CASSPTPGTQYF.

The chain is built from TRBV28 and TRBJ1-2; 11 bases fit TRBD1. The trim removed 8 bases at V and 7 bases at J, leaving 12 bases unmatched. Germline V gene lookup returns CDR1 MDHEN and CDR2 SYDVKM. The CDR3 runs to 15 residues. CDR3 nucleotide sequence: TGTGCCAGCGGGCTGGCTGGACAGGGGGCTCGTGGCTACACCTTC. Protein product: CASGLAGQGARGYTF.

The CDR3 loop reads CASSPRTGGPGANVLTF. In DNA, the CDR3 is TGTGCCAGCAGTCCCAGGACAGGGGGGCCTGGGGCCAACGTCCTGACTTTC. J is TRBJ2-6 and V is TRBV3-1 (or the pseudogene TRBV3-2); 10 nucleotides align to TRBD1. CDR1 and CDR2 (germline): LGHDT, YNNKEL (reference sequence). V gave up 6 bases and J gave up 2 bases; unmatched junction bases: 7. The CDR3 has 17 amino acids.

The rearrangement uses TRBV6-6 and TRBJ2-7; perhaps TRBD1 as D (6 bases). The ends were cut back, 2 bases at V and 3 bases at J, with 8 bases in the middle. The germline V gene encodes CDR1 MNHNY and CDR2 SVGAGI (reference sequence). The CDR3 loop spans 13 amino acids. The CDR3 coding sequence is TGTGCCAGCAGTTACGGACAGAACTACGAGCAGTACTTC. Its translation: CASSYGQNYEQYF.

The V call is TRBV11-2, the J call TRBJ2-7; 7 bases are shared with TRBD1. The CDR3 totals 15 residues. Germline CDR1 reads SGHAT; CDR2 reads FQNNGV. The V segment lost 3 bases and the J segment 2 bases; nucleotides outside the gene matches: 7. The CDR3 sequence: CASSLGSGQPYEQYF. CDR3 nucleotides: TGTGCCAGCAGCTTGGGGTCGGGACAGCCCTACGAGCAGTACTTC.

The V call is TRBV29-1, the J call TRBJ1-2, with D possibly matching TRBD1 (5 bases). Germline V gives CDR1 SQVTM, CDR2 ANQGSEA. This CDR3 region has 14 residues. V lost 2 bases, J lost 4 bases, and 14 bases lay in between. CDR3 amino acids: CSVEQGFPSYGYTF. The CDR3 DNA sequence: TGCAGCGTTGAACAGGGTTTCCCCTCCTATGGCTACACCTTC.

The chain couples TRBV19 to TRBJ2-7, with 7 nucleotides matching TRBD1. With V trimmed by 6 bases and J by 2 bases, 10 bases remained unmatched. This CDR3 spans 15 amino acids. Germline V gives CDR1 LNHDA, CDR2 SQIVND (reference sequence). CDR3 in DNA: TGTGCCAGTAGCCCGACCGGGACAGATACCTACGAGCAGTACTTC. Translated: CASSPTGTDTYEQYF.

V is TRBV18 and J is TRBJ2-1, with TRBD1 matching over 8 bases. V gave up 3 bases and J gave up 7 bases; unmatched junction bases: 8. This CDR3 comprises 15 residues. Per germline, CDR1 KGHSH and CDR2 LQKENI. CDR3 nucleotide sequence: TGTGCCAGCTCACCGACAGGGGTAGGGCCAAATGAGCAGTTCTTC. Translation gives CASSPTGVGPNEQFF. Together with reference TRBV18 and TRBJ2-1, the CDR3 gives the full variable domain: NAGVMQNPRHLVRRRGQEARLRCSPMKGHSHVYWYRQLPEEGLKFMVYLQKENIIDESGMPKERFSAEFPKEGPSILRIQQVVRGDSAAYFCASSPTGVGPNEQFFGPGTRLTVL.

This clone was seen a few times. This sequence joins TRBV7-2 and TRBJ1-4; D uncertain. Trimming took off 8 bases at V and 8 bases at J, with 15 bases between the two ends. Germline loops: CDR1 SGHTA, CDR2 FQGNSA. This CDR3 contains 13 residues. Here the CDR3 DNA reads TGTGCCAGCTCCCCGGGGTCGAAAGAAAAACTGTTTTTT. Amino acids: CASSPGSKEKLFF. The full variable domain, with the rest looked up from reference TRBV7-2 and TRBJ1-4, is GAGVSQSPSNKVTEKGKDVELRCDPISGHTALYWYRQSLGQGLEFLIYFQGNSAPDKSGLPSDRFSAERTGGSVSTLTIQRTQQEDSAVYLCASSPGSKEKLFFGSGTQLSVL.

The chain carries TRBV5-4 and TRBJ1-1; a possible D gene is TRBD1 (5 bases). V lost 6 bases, J lost 5 bases, and 17 bases lay in between. This CDR3 is built from 14 residues. Germline V gene sequence: CDR1 SGHNT, CDR2 YYREEE (reference sequence). The CDR3 reads CASTLGGRETEAFF. CDR3 in DNA: TGTGCCAGCACTCTCGGGGGTAGGGAAACTGAAGCTTTCTTT.

The V gene is TRBV28, the J gene TRBJ2-1, with no clear D. Trimming stripped 3 bases from V and 5 bases from J, with 5 bases between. The CDR3 contains 12 residues. Germline assignment: CDR1 MDHEN and CDR2 SYDVKM. CDR3 region: CASSFLHNEQFF. CDR3 nucleotides: TGTGCCAGCAGTTTCCTCCACAATGAGCAGTTCTTC.

The chain combines TRBV28 with TRBJ1-2; D is perhaps TRBD1 (6 bases). CDR3 length: 14 amino acids. Germline loops: CDR1 MDHEN, CDR2 SYDVKM. With 3 bases removed from V and 4 bases from J, the gap between germline ends came to 12 bases. The CDR3 DNA sequence: TGTGCCAGCAGTTTGGGGGCAGGGCTCTATGGCTACACCTTC. Its protein is CASSLGAGLYGYTF.

V is TRBV28 and J is TRBJ2-3; 10 bases agree with TRBD1. With V trimmed by 6 bases and J by 0 bases, 9 bases remained unmatched. The CDR3 extends over 17 amino acids. The V gene's germline CDR1 is MDHEN and CDR2 SYDVKM. This chain's CDR3 is CASRQRRTGGSTDTQYF. DNA of the CDR3: TGTGCCAGCAGGCAGCGTCGGACAGGGGGTAGCACAGATACGCAGTATTTT.

The chain employs TRBV6-5 and TRBJ1-1; D gene unclear. From germline, CDR1 is MNHEY and CDR2 SVGAGI. V shed 5 bases and J shed 4 bases, with 14 bases lying between them. This CDR3 contains 14 residues. The CDR3 nucleotides read TGTGCCAGCAGTCTAGATCTATCCGGCACTGAAGCTTTCTTT. It specifies CASSLDLSGTEAFF.

This chain uses TRBV2 with TRBJ1-4; 8 positions match TRBD1. Germline values: CDR1 SNHLY, CDR2 FYNNEI. The CDR3 consists of 13 residues. V was clipped by 8 bases and J by 6 bases; unmatched bases: 5. The CDR3 loop is CASQDRDYEKLFF. The DNA for the CDR3 is TGTGCCAGCCAGGACAGGGATTATGAAAAACTGTTTTTT.

The V and J genes are TRBV27 and TRBJ2-7, with D unresolved. The germline CDR1 and CDR2 sequences are MNHEY and SMNVEV (reference sequence). The CDR3 has 12 amino acids. Trimming removed 2 bases from V and 4 bases from J, with 6 bases in between. The CDR3 here is CASSLRGYEQYF. DNA for the CDR3: TGTGCCAGCAGTTTACGAGGTTACGAGCAGTACTTC.

The chain has TRBV27 and TRBJ2-3; the match to TRBD2 covers 14 bases. The CDR3 totals 17 residues. The germline gives CDR1 MNHEY, CDR2 SMNVEV (reference sequence). J gave up 4 bases and V 3 bases, and 6 bases lay outside the gene matches. The CDR3 is CASSFRGLAGAPDTQYF. The CDR3 nucleotides are TGTGCCAGCAGTTTCCGGGGACTAGCGGGAGCGCCAGATACGCAGTATTTT.

This chain uses TRBV10-3 with TRBJ2-7; 10 bases are a match to TRBD1. Germline lookup yields CDR1 ENHRY and CDR2 SYGVKD. The trim removed 6 bases at V and 2 bases at J, leaving 1 base unmatched. The length of the CDR3 is 13 residues. CDR3 coding DNA: TGTGCCATCAGCGGACAGGGGGCCTACGAGCAGTACTTC. As protein: CAISGQGAYEQYF.

This clone was seen a handful of times. This rearrangement joins TRBV7-3 to TRBJ2-2; possible D gene TRBD2, 5 bases. The CDR3 extends over 16 amino acids. Germline CDR1 is SGHTA and CDR2 is FQGTGA. The V and J ends lost 1 base and 4 bases respectively, with 13 bases between them. The DNA of the CDR3 is TGTGCCAGCAGCTTAAATGGACCGCGGGTCACCGGGGAGCTGTTTTTT. It is translated as CASSLNGPRVTGELFF.

The chain employs TRBV6-2 or TRBV6-3 and TRBJ2-4; 9 nucleotides match TRBD2. V lost 4 bases and J lost 5; bases outside the gene matches: 9. Germline assignment: CDR1 MNHEY and CDR2 SVGEGT. The CDR3 is 16 amino acids. The CDR3 loop reads CASSLWASGAQNIQYF. CDR3 nucleotides: TGTGCCAGCAGTTTATGGGCTAGCGGGGCCCAAAACATTCAGTACTTC.

In DNA form, the CDR3 reads TGTGCCAGCAGCCAAGATCTCCGCACAGATACGCAGTATTTT. Its protein product is CASSQDLRTDTQYF. The rearrangement links TRBV4-2 to TRBJ2-3; D is unclear. The CDR3 is 14 amino acids. Germline loops: CDR1 LGHNA, CDR2 YNFKEQ. Trimming left V 0 bases short and J 1 base short, with 5 bases between.